The 25 T cell receptor beta chains given below trace back to one sample, sequenced in a study of cytomegalovirus exposure and HLA in healthy donors. Using immunoSEQ multiplex PCR, the repertoire was profiled, and TCRdb retains in-frame clones only, with some absent. Seen here are roughly 150,000 clones, 70% to 90% observed once, and the top ten hold just under 3%. Material for sequencing was PBMCs. The receptors originated from a man between 18 and 29 years old in good health and CMV-seronegative.

This chain uses TRBV11-2 with TRBJ1-2; D ambiguous. Deletions cut 1 base from V and 6 bases from J, with 9 bases between. The germline V gene encodes CDR1 SGHAT and CDR2 FQNNGV. The CDR3 has 13 amino acids. The DNA of the CDR3 is TGTGCCAGCAGCTTAGGTTTGGGCGATGGCTACACCTTC. It is translated as CASSLGLGDGYTF.

This clone was seen a few times. The chain couples TRBV11-2 to TRBJ2-7; 8 bases line up with TRBD1. The J segment lost 2 bases and the V segment lost 5 bases, leaving 2 bases of the junction unmatched. Looked up from germline, CDR1 is SGHAT and CDR2 is FQNNGV. The CDR3 runs to 13 residues. Here the CDR3 reads CASSPDRAYEQYF. In DNA form, the CDR3 reads TGTGCCAGCAGCCCGGACAGGGCCTACGAGCAGTACTTC.

This sequence joins TRBV5-6 and TRBJ1-2; a weak D match, TRBD1 (5 bases). Trimming took 3 bases from V and 6 from J, leaving 6 bases between them. The CDR3 is made up of 11 amino acids. Looked up from germline, CDR1 is SGHDT and CDR2 is YYEEEE. CDR3 bases: TGTGCCAGCAGCTGGACAAATGGCTACACCTTC. It is translated as CASSWTNGYTF.

This sequence joins TRBV2 and TRBJ2-1; D gene uncertain. Between the trimmed V and J ends, which lost 3 bases and 0 bases, there was a span of 9 bases. The CDR3 extends over 15 amino acids. Germline values: CDR1 SNHLY, CDR2 FYNNEI. In DNA form, the CDR3 reads TGTGCCAGCAGTGAGCCAAAGAGCTCCTACAATGAGCAGTTCTTC. It translates to CASSEPKSSYNEQFF.

In its sample, this clone was seen once. The chain employs TRBV13 and TRBJ2-7, with 7 bases matching TRBD2. CDR1 is PRHDT and CDR2 is FYEKMQ in the germline V gene (reference sequence). Trimming removed 2 bases from V and 3 bases from J; junction bases left unmatched: 4. This CDR3 spans 14 amino acids. The CDR3 DNA follows: TGTGCCAGCAGCTTACGGGGAGGGTACTACGAGCAGTACGTC. Translating it yields CASSLRGGYYEQYV.

The chain has TRBV2 and TRBJ2-3; 7 bases map to TRBD2. V was pared by 2 bases and J by 8 bases, with 1 base of the junction left unmatched. The germline CDR1 and CDR2 sequences are SNHLY and FYNNEI. This CDR3 contains 12 residues. The CDR3 protein is CASSETGGTQYF. Here the CDR3 DNA reads TGTGCCAGCAGTGAAACGGGGGGTACGCAGTATTTT.

This chain links TRBV9 with TRBJ2-2; TRBD1 is a possible D gene (5 bases). Between the trimmed V and J ends, which lost 4 bases and 5 bases, there was a span of 12 bases. Germline CDR1 and CDR2: SGDLS and YYNGEE. The CDR3 is 14 amino acids. The DNA of the CDR3 is TGTGCCAGCAGCACAATCAGGGATACCGGGGAGCTGTTTTTT. As protein: CASSTIRDTGELFF. The complete variable domain, with remaining parts taken from reference TRBV9 and TRBJ2-2, reads DSGVTQTPKHLITATGQRVTLRCSPRSGDLSVYWYQQSLDQGLQFLIQYYNGEERAKGNILERFSAQQFPDLHSELNLSSLELGDSALYFCASSTIRDTGELFFGEGSRLTVL.

This chain joins TRBV9 and TRBJ1-4; D is unresolved. CDR1 is SGDLS and CDR2 is YYNGEE in the germline V gene. V was clipped by 3 bases and J by 6 bases, with 18 bases between them. The CDR3 has 16 residues. CDR3 coding DNA: TGTGCCAGCAGCGCAGACCGCACAGTTCAACATGAAAAACTGTTTTTT. Translated, it gives CASSADRTVQHEKLFF.

The V call is TRBV5-4, the J call TRBJ1-1; D is uncertain. The V gene's germline CDR1 is SGHNT and CDR2 YYREEE (reference sequence). This CDR3 has 15 amino acids. The ends were cut back, 1 base at V and 5 bases at J, with 15 bases in the middle. CDR3 DNA: TGTGCCAGCAGCTTGAAGTTAGGGTCGGGAACTGAAGCTTTCTTT. Its translation: CASSLKLGSGTEAFF.

J is TRBJ2-4 and V is TRBV18; 8 bases agree with TRBD1. Germline CDR1 KGHSH, CDR2 LQKENI. The CDR3 contains 14 residues. V lost 3 bases and J lost 4; bases outside the gene matches: 2. The CDR3 region has the DNA TGTGCCAGCTCACCGGGACAGGATAAAAACATTCAGTACTTC. Protein: CASSPGQDKNIQYF.

This clone is a singleton in its sample. The chain is built from TRBV6-5 and TRBJ2-7; 7 bases map to TRBD1. V lost 5 bases and J lost 2; bases outside the gene matches: 9. CDR1 and CDR2 from the germline V gene are MNHEY and SVGAGI. This CDR3 region has 15 residues. DNA of the CDR3: TGTGCCAGCAGTACACAGGGGACCGACCCCTACGAGCAGTACTTC. Protein sequence: CASSTQGTDPYEQYF.

The rearrangement joins TRBV5-1 to TRBJ2-3; a possible D gene is TRBD1 (6 bases). The germline gives CDR1 SGHRS, CDR2 YFSETQ. V dropped 1 base and J dropped 0 bases, with 9 bases sitting between them. The CDR3 is 15 residues long. The CDR3 nucleotides are TGCGCCAGCAGCTTGACAGGGCCTAGCACAGATACGCAGTATTTT. This translates into CASSLTGPSTDTQYF.

The chain couples TRBV7-2 to TRBJ2-3; 10 bases match TRBD1. The germline V gene has CDR1 SGHTA and CDR2 FQGNSA. The length of the CDR3 is 16 residues. The ends lost 5 bases at V and 3 bases at J; junction bases unmatched: 8. CDR3 sequence (DNA): TGTGCCAGCAGCCCGTGGGACAGGGGATATACAGATACGCAGTATTTT. It translates to CASSPWDRGYTDTQYF.

For this clone: The germline gene is not matched at one end of the junction; a read error may be the cause. The chain carries TRBV7-7 and TRBJ2-3, with 12 bases that match TRBD2. CDR3 size: 16 residues. Germline V CDR1 and CDR2: SSHAT, FNYEAQ (reference sequence). The CDR3 here is CASSPGLAGSTDTQYF. CDR3 nucleotide sequence: TGTGCTAGCAGCCCAGGACTAGCGGGAAGCACAGATACGCAGTATTTT.

V and J are TRBV29-1 and TRBJ2-1; TRBD2 matches 11 bases. J gave up 8 bases and V 4 bases, and 4 bases lay outside the gene matches. Germline-derived CDR1 and CDR2 are SQVTM and ANQGSEA. This CDR3 has 13 residues. CDR3 nucleotide sequence: TGCAGCGTTGGGGCTAGCGGGGGGTATGAGCAGTTCTTC. Translated: CSVGASGGYEQFF.

This clone was counted a single time. The chain joins TRBV6-4 to TRBJ1-5; D ambiguous. Germline V CDR1 and CDR2: MRHNA, SNTAGT. V lost 2 bases and J lost 2, with 13 bases in between. The CDR3 totals 16 residues. Written as DNA, the CDR3 is TGTGCCAGCAGTGACACCTTGGGCCGAGGCAATCAGCCCCAGCATTTT. Amino acid sequence: CASSDTLGRGNQPQHF.

DNA for the CDR3: TGTGCCAGCAGCTCCCGTCGCACAGCGGGGAGCACAGATACGCAGTATTTT. It yields the protein CASSSRRTAGSTDTQYF. The chain employs TRBV7-2 and TRBJ2-3; 7 bases map to TRBD2. The CDR3 has 17 amino acids. The V gene end was trimmed by 4 bases and the J gene end by 0 bases; junction bases not matched to a gene: 10. Germline V lookup: CDR1 SGHTA, CDR2 FQGNSA. Looking up the rest from reference TRBV7-2 and TRBJ2-3 gives the full variable domain: GAGVSQSPSNKVTEKGKDVELRCDPISGHTALYWYRQSLGQGLEFLIYFQGNSAPDKSGLPSDRFSAERTGGSVSTLTIQRTQQEDSAVYLCASSSRRTAGSTDTQYFGPGTRLTVL.

The chain couples TRBV7-2 to TRBJ2-3, with 8 bases that match TRBD2. The CDR3 loop spans 16 amino acids. Germline V gives CDR1 SGHTA, CDR2 FQGNSA. V lost 0 bases and J lost 1; bases outside the gene matches: 3. CDR3 sequence: CASSLAPAGGTDTQYF. CDR3 in DNA: TGTGCCAGCAGCTTAGCGCCAGCGGGGGGCACAGATACGCAGTATTTT.

This clone was observed once. This chain uses TRBV4-2 with TRBJ2-7, with TRBD2 matching over 14 bases. Trimming took 2 bases from V and 6 from J; bases not matched to a gene: 9. The CDR3 length is 17 residues. The germline V gene has CDR1 LGHNA and CDR2 YNFKEQ. The CDR3 loop is CASSQRGLAGASSEQYF. DNA for the CDR3: TGTGCCAGCAGCCAACGGGGACTAGCGGGAGCTTCGAGCGAGCAGTACTTC.

The chain couples TRBV6-1 to TRBJ2-7, with a possible D match to TRBD1 (6 bases). The CDR3 has 16 residues. Germline values: CDR1 MNHNS, CDR2 SASEGT. V gave up 1 base and J gave up 0 bases, with 13 bases separating them. The CDR3 here is CASSEEAGAFSYEQYF. In DNA form, the CDR3 reads TGTGCCAGCAGTGAAGAGGCAGGGGCCTTCTCCTACGAGCAGTACTTC.

The rearrangement joins TRBV19 to TRBJ1-5; 7 nucleotides align to TRBD1. The ends lost 4 bases at V and 7 bases at J; junction bases unmatched: 1. The CDR3 runs to 12 residues. Germline values: CDR1 LNHDA, CDR2 SQIVND (reference sequence). CDR3: CASSTGGQPQHF. CDR3 in DNA: TGTGCCAGTAGTACAGGGGGGCAGCCCCAGCATTTT.

The chain couples TRBV2 to TRBJ2-1, with D possibly TRBD1 on 7 matching bases. Germline loops: CDR1 SNHLY, CDR2 FYNNEI. V lost 6 bases and J 8 bases, leaving 14 bases between the germline ends. This CDR3 is built from 13 residues. CDR3 sequence: CASSQGGFYEQFF. The DNA of the CDR3 is TGTGCCAGCAGCCAGGGGGGATTTTATGAGCAGTTCTTC.

J is TRBJ2-3 and V is TRBV25-1; D is perhaps TRBD2 (5 bases). Germline V gene sequence: CDR1 MGHDK, CDR2 SYGVNS. V gave up 7 bases and J gave up 1 base, with 12 bases separating them. The CDR3 length is 14 residues. The CDR3 reads CASTEASGTDTQYF. The CDR3 DNA follows: TGTGCCAGCACGGAGGCATCAGGCACAGATACGCAGTATTTT.

This clone was observed a single time. V usage is TRBV15 and J usage is TRBJ2-5; TRBD1 might be the D (5 bases). Trimming took off 0 bases at V and 7 bases at J, with 18 bases between the two ends. The CDR3 totals 16 residues. CDR1 and CDR2 (germline): LNHNV, YYDKDF (reference sequence). CDR3 region: CATSREMAGPIGTQYF. CDR3 bases: TGTGCCACCAGCAGAGAAATGGCAGGGCCTATAGGGACCCAGTACTTC.

V and J are TRBV10-3 and TRBJ2-7; D is unresolved. The germline gives CDR1 ENHRY, CDR2 SYGVKD. The CDR3 contains 13 residues. With 0 bases removed from V and 3 bases from J, the gap between germline ends came to 6 bases. The chain's CDR3 is CAISESWSYEQYV. The CDR3 DNA sequence: TGTGCCATCAGTGAGTCATGGAGCTACGAGCAGTACGTC.